Described below is a single TCR beta chain sequence and its context. Its matching antigen is unknown. Using immunoSEQ multiplex PCR, the repertoire was profiled, and TCRdb retains in-frame clones only, with some absent. In the table there are 1,500,000 or so clones, approximately 98.5% of which are singletons. This entry is derived from a study of shared clonotypes between healthy human individuals. Trimming removed 4 bases from V and 4 bases from J; junction bases left unmatched: 12. Germline CDR1 reads SGHNT; CDR2 reads YYREEE (reference sequence). The CDR3 length is 17 residues. Study results and limitations: Sampling was confined to blood; repertoires within tissues likely differ. Shared across a handful of donors were 4% to 5% of the naive CD4 clonotypes.

What was sequenced was naive CD4+ T cells sorted from blood. Specified subset: CD45RA+ positively selected. The V and J genes are TRBV5-4 and TRBJ2-1; 9 bases are a match to TRBD2. This TCR was sampled from a man aged 25-40 years in good health. The CDR3, as DNA: TGTGCCAGCAGCGTCAAGACAGGAGCGGGGGGATACAATGAGCAGTTCTTC. Its protein is CASSVKTGAGGYNEQFF.